This T cell receptor (beta chain) was captured by sequencing in a study of CD8 T cells in Susac syndrome. Germline V lookup: CDR1 MNHEY, CDR2 SMNVEV (reference sequence). CDR3 length: 16 amino acids. J gave up 2 bases and V 6 bases, and 13 bases lay outside the gene matches. This clonotype was recorded a few times. Reverse transcription of 0.5 to 1 ug RNA was carried out with random hexamers. TCRdb reprocessed the immunoSEQ multiplex PCR reads with MiXCR, giving one entry per CDR3 protein. The profile shows 400,000 to 550,000 distinct CDR3 sequences, approximately 85% of them singletons. This chain connects TRBV27 to TRBJ2-7; 7 nucleotides line up with TRBD1. The clonotype originates from a human donor with multiple sclerosis. Sequencing input: CD8+ T cells from PBMCs. The CDR3 coding sequence is TGTGCCAGCAGCCCTCCCGCCGCCGGGACAGCCTACGAGCAGTACTTC. The encoded protein is CASSPPAAGTAYEQYF.